This T cell receptor beta chain came from a study of T-cell reconstitution after alpha-beta-depleted transplantation in children. Study-level results: Newly generated T cells supplied most T-cell counts and diversity one year post-transplant.

This CDR3 comprises 12 residues. Trimming stripped 7 bases from V and 9 bases from J, with 14 bases between. Comment on this clonotype: Its cognate antigen is unknown.

Molecular barcoding with unique molecular identifiers was used for the TCRbeta library. TCRdb redid the calling of the PCR reads with MiXCR, one entry per CDR3 protein. Found here are 610,000 or so distinct CDR3 sequences, roughly 27% of them singletons; the top ten hold around a third. The rearrangement uses TRBV12-3 or TRBV12-4 and TRBJ2-3, with D possibly matching TRBD2 (6 bases). This specimen consisted of PBMCs, obtained before TCRalphabeta/CD19-depleted stem cell transplant. The sequence came from a boy under three years old with Wiskott-Aldrich syndrome, due to receive a stem cell transplant. CDR3 amino acids: CASTREPRTQYF. The CDR3, as DNA: TGTGCCAGCACTCGGGAGCCGAGAACGCAGTATTTT.